Listed here are 10 T cell receptor beta chains from one sample, sequenced in a study of vaccination effects on CD4 cells after COVID-19 (dated by TCRdb to between 2021 and 2024). Libraries were made using the immunoSEQ multiplex PCR assay. TCRdb took this table from immuneACCESS and kept in-frame rearrangements with V and J called. Such tables lack part of the clones; where checked against another copy, unresolved V genes explain under half of the gap, and the rest is unexplained. The sample yields around 81,000 clones; roughly 73% were counted once. The top ten hold 1.1% of the sample. These TCRs are of unknown antigen specificity. In the ViraFEST assay, PBMC were stimulated with viral peptide pools, and antigen-specific CD4+ T cell clonotypes were then identified by expansion using TCR sequencing. After around 11 days of culture, CD4+ T cells were isolated with the EasySep CD4+ T cell isolation kit. Participants received two doses of either the BNT162b2 or the mRNA-1273 mRNA SARS-CoV-2 vaccine.

This specimen was CD4+ T cells from PBMCs cultured with HCoV-OC43 spike peptides, taken after COVID-19 vaccination. This specimen's cell subset or site label, interpreted: HCoV-OC43 spike overlapping peptide pool stimulation. Receptors originate from a human donor who received a COVID-19 vaccine.

A few counts support this clone. The gene calls are TRBV5-1 and TRBJ1-6, with D uncertain. Germline assignment: CDR1 SGHRS and CDR2 YFSETQ. There are 14 residues in the CDR3. Trimming took 4 bases from V and 9 from J, leaving 14 bases between them. The CDR3 spells CASSLDILGSPLHF. CDR3 nucleotides: TGCGCCAGCAGCCTCGACATTTTGGGTTCACCCCTCCACTTT. The complete variable domain, with remaining parts taken from reference TRBV5-1 and TRBJ1-6, reads KAGVTQTPRYLIKTRGQQVTLSCSPISGHRSVSWYQQTPGQGLQFLFEYFSETQRNKGNFPGRFSGRQFSNSRSEMNVSTLELGDSALYLCASSLDILGSPLHFGNGTRLTVT.

A few counts support this clone. This rearrangement joins TRBV5-1 to TRBJ2-1, with 7 bases aligning to TRBD1. CDR1 and CDR2 from the germline V gene are SGHRS and YFSETQ. V dropped 5 bases and J dropped 7; count of bases not matched to a gene: 9. The CDR3 has 14 residues. The CDR3 is CASSTGVSLNEQFF. As DNA, the CDR3 is TGCGCCAGCAGTACAGGGGTTAGTCTGAATGAGCAGTTCTTC.

The V and J genes are TRBV2 and TRBJ2-3, with D unresolved. With 8 bases removed from V and 3 bases from J, the gap between germline ends came to 12 bases. Germline CDR1 reads SNHLY; CDR2 reads FYNNEI. The CDR3 runs to 13 residues. DNA for the CDR3: TGTGCCAGCCGTGCGAGGCAGACAGATACGCAGTATTTT. Translating it yields CASRARQTDTQYF.

This clone has just one count. This chain joins TRBV6-2 or TRBV6-3 and TRBJ1-6; D gene unclear. Per the germline V gene, CDR1 is MNHEY and CDR2 is SVGEGT. V lost 6 bases to trimming and J lost 0 bases, with 18 bases between them. The CDR3 has 18 residues. In DNA form, the CDR3 reads TGTGCCAGCAGCCCTGTTCCCAGACTGAGCTCCTATAATTCACCCCTCCACTTT. It is translated as CASSPVPRLSSYNSPLHF.

A single count supports this clone. In DNA, the CDR3 is TGCGCCAGCAGCCAAGATCGGGTACTGCCCGGGGAGCTGTTTTTT. The encoded protein is CASSQDRVLPGELFF. This chain connects TRBV4-1 to TRBJ2-2; D not certain. The CDR3 totals 15 residues. V was clipped by 0 bases and J by 6 bases, with 11 bases between them. Germline-derived CDR1 and CDR2 are MGHRA and YSYEKL.

The chain joins TRBV7-2 to TRBJ1-5; no reliable D call. Germline CDR1 SGHTA, CDR2 FQGNSA. There are 16 residues in the CDR3. Trimming took off 1 base at V and 3 bases at J, with 13 bases between the two ends. The CDR3 sequence is CASSLVYTEINQPQHF. The CDR3 DNA sequence: TGTGCCAGCAGCTTAGTTTACACAGAAATCAATCAGCCCCAGCATTTT.

The chain has TRBV19 and TRBJ2-2; 7 bases fit TRBD2. CDR3 length: 16 residues. CDR1 is LNHDA, CDR2 SQIVND, per germline (reference sequence). V shed 3 bases and J 5 bases; nucleotides not matched to a gene: 9. In DNA, the CDR3 is TGTGCCAGTAGTATTCATACGGGAGGTGGGACCGGGGAGCTGTTTTTT. Translated, it gives CASSIHTGGGTGELFF.

The V call is TRBV6-5, the J call TRBJ1-1; possible D gene TRBD1, 6 bases. Germline CDR1 and CDR2: MNHEY and SVGAGI. The CDR3 totals 14 residues. V lost 6 bases and J 3 bases, leaving 14 bases between the germline ends. In DNA, the CDR3 is TGTGCCAGCAGCCCCAACCAGGGGCACACTGAAGCTTTCTTT. Amino acids: CASSPNQGHTEAFF.

The CDR3 bases are TGCGCCAGCAGCTTGACGGTGAGCTCCTATAATTCACCCCTCCACTTT. It encodes CASSLTVSSYNSPLHF. The J gene is TRBJ1-6, the V gene TRBV5-1; D unclear. In germline, CDR1 is SGHRS, CDR2 YFSETQ. Between the trimmed V and J ends, which lost 1 base and 0 bases, there was a span of 8 bases. The CDR3 spans 16 residues.

The chain couples TRBV5-1 to TRBJ2-2, with D unclear. The CDR3 is 11 amino acids. The V end was cut by 5 bases, the J end by 6 bases, with 5 bases between. Germline values: CDR1 SGHRS, CDR2 YFSETQ. The CDR3 spells CASRAAGELFF. The CDR3 DNA reads as TGCGCCAGCAGGGCAGCCGGGGAGCTGTTTTTT.